The T cell receptor (beta chain) under discussion was sequenced for a study of blood T cell repertoires in COVID-19. Assay used: immunoSEQ multiplex PCR; TCRdb lists only in-frame clones, some missing. The sample lists roughly 150,000 clones; 65% to 90% were seen once. This clonotype was obtained from a man between 45 and 60 years old with acute or convalescent COVID-19. Sequenced sample: peripheral blood.

CDR3 DNA sequence: TGTGCCAGCAGCGTTGGGGCCGGGACTAGCGGCACAGATACGCAGTATTTT. Protein: CASSVGAGTSGTDTQYF. This sequence joins TRBV9 and TRBJ2-3; 10 nucleotides align to TRBD2. The germline V gene has CDR1 SGDLS and CDR2 YYNGEE. The CDR3 extends over 17 amino acids. V lost 2 bases, J lost 1 base, and 7 bases stayed unmatched.